This T cell receptor beta chain was profiled in a study of response to subunit inactivated influenza vaccine. Germline V gene data show CDR1 as MNHEY and CDR2 as SVGAGI. V lost 0 bases and J lost 8, with 12 bases in between. There are 14 residues in the CDR3. In TCRdb, the RT-PCR reads were re-called with MiXCR into one record per CDR3 protein. The table records approximately 200,000 distinct CDR3 sequences, around 15% of them present only once. The receptor's source is a man aged 50 to 59 who received an inactivated influenza vaccine. This chain connects TRBV6-5 to TRBJ2-3; unclear D gene. This sample comprised CD8+ T cells sorted from PBMCs, obtained 5 to 6 days after vaccination. CDR3 amino acids: CASSYSGKFATQYF. CDR3 coding DNA: TGTGCCAGCAGTTACTCGGGAAAGTTTGCTACGCAGTATTTT.